Presented here are 4 T cell receptor beta chains from one specimen sequenced in a study of blood T cell repertoires in COVID-19. The table came from immunoSEQ multiplex PCR; TCRdb's copy has only in-frame clones and leaves some out. This sample has 130,000 or so clones, with roughly 89% found just once. The specimen sequenced was peripheral blood. Source of these receptors: a man aged 35-49 years with acute or convalescent COVID-19.

This chain links TRBV30 with TRBJ2-7; 10 bases agree with TRBD2. Germline V lookup: CDR1 GTSNPN, CDR2 SVGIG (reference sequence). Unmatched junction bases numbered 5, after V lost 7 bases and J lost 5 bases. The CDR3 is made up of 12 amino acids. CDR3 in DNA: TGTGCCTATAGCGGGAGGCCCGACGAGCAGTACTTC. This translates into CAYSGRPDEQYF. The complete variable domain, with remaining parts taken from reference TRBV30 and TRBJ2-7, reads SQTIHQWPATLVQPVGSPLSLECTVEGTSNPNLYWYRQAAGRGLQLLFYSVGIGQISSEVPQNLSASRPQDRQFILSSKKLLLSDSGFYLCAYSGRPDEQYFGPGTRLTVT.

The DNA of the CDR3 is TGTGCCAGCAGCTTAGAGGGTAGCTCCTACAATGAGCAGTTCTTC. Translating it yields CASSLEGSSYNEQFF. The chain has TRBV7-3 and TRBJ2-1, with a weak D call TRBD2 (5 bases). Per germline, CDR1 SGHTA and CDR2 FQGTGA. With 2 bases removed from V and 0 bases from J, the gap between germline ends came to 8 bases. This CDR3 is built from 15 residues.

The chain has TRBV30 and TRBJ2-6, with TRBD1 matching over 7 bases. The V and J ends lost 1 base and 1 base, in that order; junction bases with no gene match: 4. The CDR3 covers 16 residues. The germline V gene encodes CDR1 GTSNPN and CDR2 SVGIG (reference sequence). The CDR3 reads CAWSGGTASGANVLTF. The CDR3 DNA sequence: TGTGCCTGGAGTGGAGGGACAGCTTCTGGGGCCAACGTCCTGACTTTC.

The chain carries TRBV30 and TRBJ1-2; tentatively, D is TRBD1 (5 bases). In germline, CDR1 is GTSNPN, CDR2 SVGIG (reference sequence). The ends were cut back, 0 bases at V and 4 bases at J, with 9 bases in the middle. The CDR3 is made up of 13 amino acids. The chain's CDR3 is CAWSVGGSYGYTF. DNA of the CDR3: TGTGCCTGGAGTGTGGGGGGGAGCTATGGCTACACCTTC.